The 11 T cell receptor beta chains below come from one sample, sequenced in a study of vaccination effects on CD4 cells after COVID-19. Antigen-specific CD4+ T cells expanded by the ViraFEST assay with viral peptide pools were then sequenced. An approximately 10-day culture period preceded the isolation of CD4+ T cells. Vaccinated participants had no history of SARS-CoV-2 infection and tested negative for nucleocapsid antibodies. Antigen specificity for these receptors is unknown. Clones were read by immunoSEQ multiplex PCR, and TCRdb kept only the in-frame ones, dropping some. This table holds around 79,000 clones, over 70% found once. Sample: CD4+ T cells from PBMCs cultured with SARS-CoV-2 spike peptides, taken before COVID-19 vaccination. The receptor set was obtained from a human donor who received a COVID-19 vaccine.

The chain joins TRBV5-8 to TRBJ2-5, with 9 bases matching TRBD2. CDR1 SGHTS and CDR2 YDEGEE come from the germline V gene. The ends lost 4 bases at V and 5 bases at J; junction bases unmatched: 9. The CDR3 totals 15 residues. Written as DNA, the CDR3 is TGTGCCAGCAGCACCGCGGGAGGGGGTCGGGAGACCCAGTACTTC. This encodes CASSTAGGGRETQYF.

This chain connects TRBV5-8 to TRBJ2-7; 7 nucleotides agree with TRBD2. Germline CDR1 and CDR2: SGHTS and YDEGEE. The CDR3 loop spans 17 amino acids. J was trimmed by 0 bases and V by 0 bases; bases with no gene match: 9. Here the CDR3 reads CASSLGVTSAPSYEQYV. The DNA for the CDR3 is TGTGCCAGCAGCTTGGGGGTCACTAGCGCTCCCTCCTACGAGCAGTACGTC.

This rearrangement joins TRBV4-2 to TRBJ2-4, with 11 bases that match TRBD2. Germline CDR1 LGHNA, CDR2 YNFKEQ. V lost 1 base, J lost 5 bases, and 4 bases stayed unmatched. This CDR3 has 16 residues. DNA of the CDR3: TGTGCCAGCAGCCAAGTTACTAGCGGGGGACAAAACATTCAGTACTTC. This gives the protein CASSQVTSGGQNIQYF.

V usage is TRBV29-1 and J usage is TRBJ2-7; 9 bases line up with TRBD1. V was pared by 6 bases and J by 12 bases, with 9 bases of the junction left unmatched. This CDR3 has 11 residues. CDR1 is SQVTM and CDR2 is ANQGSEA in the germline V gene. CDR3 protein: CSVGTGCLRYV. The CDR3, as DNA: TGCAGCGTCGGGACAGGGTGCCTTAGGTACGTC.

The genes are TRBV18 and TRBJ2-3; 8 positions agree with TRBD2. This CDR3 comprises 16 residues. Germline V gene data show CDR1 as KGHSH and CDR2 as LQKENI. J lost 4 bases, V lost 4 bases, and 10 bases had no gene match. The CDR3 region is CASSQRRGGVSDTQYF. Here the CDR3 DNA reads TGTGCCAGCTCACAACGACGGGGGGGTGTCTCAGATACGCAGTATTTT.

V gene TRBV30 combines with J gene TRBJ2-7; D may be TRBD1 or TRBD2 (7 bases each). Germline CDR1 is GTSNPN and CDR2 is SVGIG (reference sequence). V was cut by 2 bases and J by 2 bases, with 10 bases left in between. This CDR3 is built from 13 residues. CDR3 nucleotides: TGTGCCTGGAGTTCAGGGGGGGCCTACGAGCAGTACGTC. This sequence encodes CAWSSGGAYEQYV.

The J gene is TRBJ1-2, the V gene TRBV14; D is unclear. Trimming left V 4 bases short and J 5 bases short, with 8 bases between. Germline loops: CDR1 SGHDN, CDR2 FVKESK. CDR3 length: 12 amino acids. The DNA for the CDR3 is TGTGCCAGCAGCCCAAGCAGTTATGGCTACACCTTC. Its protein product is CASSPSSYGYTF.

In nucleotides, the CDR3 is TGTGCCAGCAGCCCGGGACTAGCGGGGGACACAGATACGCAGTATTTT. This sequence encodes CASSPGLAGDTDTQYF. The genes are TRBV5-4 and TRBJ2-3, with 14 positions matching TRBD2. The CDR3 loop spans 16 amino acids. Germline loops: CDR1 SGHNT, CDR2 YYREEE (reference sequence). The ends lost 4 bases at V and 2 bases at J; junction bases unmatched: 3.

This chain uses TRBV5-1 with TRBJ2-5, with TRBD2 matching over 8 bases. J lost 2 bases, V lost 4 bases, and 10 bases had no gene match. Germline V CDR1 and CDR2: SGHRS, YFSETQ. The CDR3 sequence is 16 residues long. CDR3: CASSLSSGPIQETQYF. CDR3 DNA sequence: TGCGCCAGCAGCCTATCTAGCGGGCCGATTCAAGAGACCCAGTACTTC.

CDR3 sequence: CASSLGGTYGYTF. CDR3 bases: TGTGCCAGCAGTTTGGGGGGAACCTATGGCTACACCTTC. The chain employs TRBV28 and TRBJ1-2, with D possibly being TRBD1 (5 bases). CDR1 and CDR2 (germline): MDHEN, SYDVKM. Between the trimmed V and J ends, which lost 3 bases and 4 bases, there was a span of 9 bases. This CDR3 has 13 residues.

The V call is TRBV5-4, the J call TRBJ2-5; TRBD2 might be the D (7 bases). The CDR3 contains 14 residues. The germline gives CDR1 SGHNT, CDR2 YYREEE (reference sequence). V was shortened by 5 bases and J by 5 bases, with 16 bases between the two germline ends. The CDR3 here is CASRLTGGLETQYF. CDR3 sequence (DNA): TGTGCCAGCAGATTAACGGGGGGCCTGGAGACCCAGTACTTC.